The next 32 T cell receptor beta chains were all read from a single sample in a study of technical replicates of blood from a few donors listed by TCRdb under 2017. The library was obtained by the immunoSEQ multiplex PCR assay. TCRdb retrieved this table from immuneACCESS and kept in-frame rearrangements only. Not all clones are present; in checked studies, unresolved V genes account for under half, and no reason is known for the remainder. In this sample the table shows more than 45,000 clones, around 96% of which occur a single time. The leading ten clones occupy 3% of the sample. Sequencing was carried out using PBMCs. The receptors stem from a human donor in good health. Some clones in this sample may be carry-over from other donors' samples.

The chain links TRBV30 to TRBJ1-5; 9 bases are shared with TRBD1. Trimming cost V 0 bases and J 7 bases; bases outside gene matches: 10. CDR1 GTSNPN and CDR2 SVGIG come from the germline V gene (reference sequence). The CDR3 contains 16 residues. As DNA, the CDR3 is TGTGCCTGGAGTGTACGAACAGGGGGCAGCGGGCAGCCCCAGCATTTT. Encoded protein: CAWSVRTGGSGQPQHF.

The chain combines TRBV2 with TRBJ2-7; TRBD2 matches at 8 bases. CDR3 length equals 15 residues. V trimming: 3 bases; J trimming: 1 base; junction bases outside the gene matches: 5. Germline V gene lookup returns CDR1 SNHLY and CDR2 FYNNEI. This CDR3 reads CASSDGAGGSYEQYF. In nucleotides, the CDR3 is TGTGCCAGCAGTGACGGGGCGGGAGGTTCCTACGAGCAGTACTTC.

The chain combines TRBV27 with TRBJ1-1; TRBD1 might be the D (6 bases). The germline CDR1 and CDR2 sequences are MNHEY and SMNVEV (reference sequence). CDR3 size: 13 residues. V lost 2 bases and J lost 6, with 10 bases in between. CDR3 sequence (DNA): TGTGCCAGCAGTTTACGGCAGGGGTCTGAAGCTTTCTTT. Its translation is CASSLRQGSEAFF.

The genes are TRBV5-1 and TRBJ2-2, with 7 bases that match TRBD2. The CDR3 has 15 residues. The junction had 9 bases not matched to a gene; V was cut back by 4 bases and J by 6 bases. The V gene's germline CDR1 is SGHRS and CDR2 YFSETQ. The CDR3 region has the DNA TGCGCCAGCAGCGATCTGGCGGGAGTCTCCGGGGAGCTGTTTTTT. Amino acid sequence: CASSDLAGVSGELFF.

V usage is TRBV6-6 and J usage is TRBJ1-2; D remains unclear. This CDR3 contains 11 residues. Germline CDR1 and CDR2: MNHNY and SVGAGI (reference sequence). V was clipped by 7 bases and J by 0 bases, with 3 bases between them. CDR3 bases: TGTGCCAGCACCGCTAACTATGGCTACACCTTC. It yields the protein CASTANYGYTF.

The chain joins TRBV5-1 to TRBJ2-7; D is unresolved. Germline CDR1 is SGHRS and CDR2 is YFSETQ. Trimming took 0 bases from V and 4 from J, leaving 11 bases between them. This CDR3 comprises 14 residues. This chain's CDR3 is CASSLDLNWYEQYF. The CDR3 DNA is TGCGCCAGCAGCTTGGACTTAAATTGGTACGAGCAGTACTTC.

The chain is built from TRBV6-6 and TRBJ1-5; tentative D call: TRBD1 (5 bases). The germline V gene encodes CDR1 MNHNY and CDR2 SVGAGI (reference sequence). CDR3 size: 14 residues. Trimming stripped 6 bases from V and 9 bases from J, with 18 bases between. CDR3 residues: CASSADGGSRPQHF. CDR3 DNA: TGTGCCAGCAGCGCAGACGGGGGGTCCCGGCCCCAGCATTTT.

The V gene is TRBV9, the J gene TRBJ2-7, with 7 bases aligning to TRBD1. Germline CDR1 reads SGDLS; CDR2 reads YYNGEE. This CDR3 spans 14 amino acids. The ends lost 4 bases at V and 6 bases at J; junction bases unmatched: 10. The CDR3 region has the DNA TGTGCCAGCAGCCTTAGATCTACAGGGGTCGAGCAGTACTTC. Its protein product is CASSLRSTGVEQYF.

The chain has TRBV7-8 and TRBJ2-2; 11 nucleotides agree with TRBD2. Germline CDR1 and CDR2: SGHVS and FQNEAQ. This CDR3 is 19 amino acids long. V shed 5 bases and J 2 bases; nucleotides not matched to a gene: 13. CDR3 sequence reads: CASSLLTYSGGVNTGELFF. The CDR3 DNA follows: TGTGCCAGCAGCCTCCTGACCTATAGCGGGGGGGTCAACACCGGGGAGCTGTTTTTT.

The J gene is TRBJ2-1, the V gene TRBV5-1; D might be TRBD2 (6 bases). The CDR3 extends over 16 amino acids. Germline V CDR1 and CDR2: SGHRS, YFSETQ. Trimming removed 3 bases from V and 4 bases from J, with 17 bases in between. CDR3: CASSSGGTGEYNEQFF. The CDR3 DNA follows: TGCGCCAGCAGCTCTGGGGGGACTGGGGAATACAATGAGCAGTTCTTC.

V is TRBV29-1 and J is TRBJ1-2; TRBD1 agrees at 7 bases. Germline CDR1 is SQVTM and CDR2 is ANQGSEA. The CDR3 totals 12 residues. J lost 4 bases, V lost 7 bases, and 6 bases had no gene match. This CDR3 reads CSGVQGSYGYTF. The CDR3 DNA reads as TGCAGCGGGGTACAGGGGAGCTATGGCTACACCTTC.

The chain carries TRBV28 and TRBJ2-1; D uncertain. The V gene's germline CDR1 is MDHEN and CDR2 SYDVKM. V was pared by 4 bases and J by 7 bases, with 11 bases between. CDR3 size: 13 residues. CDR3 residues: CASSSSSWNEQFF. CDR3 DNA: TGTGCCAGCAGTTCCTCTAGTTGGAATGAGCAGTTCTTC. Filled out from reference TRBV28 and TRBJ2-1, the complete variable domain reads DVKVTQSSRYLVKRTGEKVFLECVQDMDHENMFWYRQDPGLGLRLIYFSYDVKMKEKGDIPEGYSVSREKKERFSLILESASTNQTSMYLCASSSSSWNEQFFGPGTRLTVL.

The chain is built from TRBV12-5 and TRBJ2-3; D remains unclear. In germline, CDR1 is LGHNT, CDR2 FRNRAP. V was shortened by 6 bases and J by 8 bases, with 15 bases between the two germline ends. The CDR3 is 13 amino acids. For the CDR3, the DNA is TGTGCTAGTGGGACTCGGCTCTCGGGTACGCAGTATTTT. Encoded protein: CASGTRLSGTQYF. The variable domain in full, with the rest retrieved from reference TRBV12-5 and TRBJ2-3, is DARVTQTPRHKVTEMGQEVTMRCQPILGHNTVFWYRQTMMQGLELLAYFRNRAPLDDSGMPKDRFSAEMPDATLATLKIQPSEPRDSAVYFCASGTRLSGTQYFGPGTRLTVL.

The CDR3 nucleotides read TGTGCCAGCAGCCTAATTAGCGGCCAGACGCAAGAGACCCAGTACTTC. Its protein product is CASSLISGQTQETQYF. The chain uses TRBV13 and TRBJ2-5, with a possible D match to TRBD2 (6 bases). This CDR3 is built from 16 residues. CDR1 PRHDT and CDR2 FYEKMQ come from the germline V gene (reference sequence). V dropped 5 bases and J dropped 2 bases, with 18 bases sitting between them. Based on the CDR3 plus reference TRBV13 and TRBJ2-5, the full variable domain is AAGVIQSPRHLIKEKRETATLKCYPIPRHDTVYWYQQGPGQDPQFLISFYEKMQSDKGSIPDRFSAQQFSDYHSELNMSSLELGDSALYFCASSLISGQTQETQYFGPGTRLLVL.

V and J are TRBV7-2 and TRBJ2-3; 7 bases map to TRBD2. This CDR3 is 16 amino acids long. V was clipped by 6 bases and J by 0 bases; unmatched bases: 9. CDR1 is SGHTA, CDR2 FQGNSA, per germline. CDR3: CASRGEGGTSTDTQYF. CDR3 sequence (DNA): TGTGCCAGCAGGGGGGAGGGCGGGACTAGCACAGATACGCAGTATTTT.

V is TRBV6-1 and J is TRBJ1-2, with TRBD1 identical over 9 bases. CDR3 length equals 14 residues. With V trimmed by 3 bases and J by 6 bases, 5 bases remained unmatched. Looked up from germline, CDR1 is MNHNS and CDR2 is SASEGT. The CDR3 loop is CASSDRTGVDGYTF. CDR3 bases: TGTGCCAGCAGTGATAGGACAGGGGTTGATGGCTACACCTTC.

The J gene is TRBJ1-5, the V gene TRBV27; D is ambiguous. Per the germline V gene, CDR1 is MNHEY and CDR2 is SMNVEV (reference sequence). The V and J ends lost 6 bases and 7 bases respectively, with 10 bases between them. The CDR3 contains 12 residues. The CDR3 DNA sequence: TGTGCCAGCAGCCCTGGTGGCCAGCCCCAGCATTTT. This gives the protein CASSPGGQPQHF.

The chain has TRBV25-1 and TRBJ2-5; a weak D match, TRBD2 (6 bases). This CDR3 region has 15 residues. The germline gives CDR1 MGHDK, CDR2 SYGVNS. The ends were cut back, 7 bases at V and 0 bases at J, with 15 bases in the middle. DNA for the CDR3: TGTGCCAGCACTACCCGGGACTGGTACCAAGAGACCCAGTACTTC. Residues: CASTTRDWYQETQYF.

The gene calls are TRBV7-2 and TRBJ2-5, with TRBD2 identical over 11 bases. J was trimmed by 2 bases and V by 0 bases; bases with no gene match: 2. The CDR3 is 16 residues long. Per the germline V gene, CDR1 is SGHTA and CDR2 is FQGNSA. The CDR3 DNA is TGTGCCAGCAGCTTAGCAACTAGCGGGGGACAAGAGACCCAGTACTTC. It is translated as CASSLATSGGQETQYF.

This sequence joins TRBV29-1 and TRBJ2-5; 9 nucleotides match TRBD2. The CDR3 runs 16 residues. Germline-derived CDR1 and CDR2 are SQVTM and ANQGSEA. J was trimmed by 5 bases and V by 1 base; bases with no gene match: 11. The CDR3 nucleotides read TGCAGCGTTGAAGGAATTAGCGGGGGCCTCCGCGAGACCCAGTACTTC. As protein: CSVEGISGGLRETQYF.

This chain connects TRBV4-3 to TRBJ2-3; D call uncertain. The V and J ends lost 0 bases and 6 bases respectively, with 7 bases between them. Germline-derived CDR1 and CDR2 are LGHNA and YSLEER. This CDR3 comprises 13 residues. The CDR3 region is CASSQDIPDTQYF. CDR3 nucleotide sequence: TGCGCCAGCAGCCAAGATATTCCGGATACGCAGTATTTT.

This chain uses TRBV7-2 with TRBJ1-2; 8 nucleotides align to TRBD1. The CDR3 is 16 residues long. In germline, CDR1 is SGHTA, CDR2 FQGNSA. Losses at the gene ends were 0 bases for V and 8 bases for J; bases not matched to a gene: 11. The CDR3 is CASSLAPRTGQEGYTF. In DNA form, the CDR3 reads TGTGCCAGCAGCTTAGCGCCCCGGACAGGGCAGGAGGGCTACACCTTC.

The V call is TRBV11-2, the J call TRBJ2-5; a weak D match, TRBD2 (6 bases). Germline CDR1 SGHAT, CDR2 FQNNGV. The CDR3 sequence is 12 residues long. Deletions cut 7 bases from V and 5 bases from J, with 11 bases between. The CDR3 loop reads CASNKEGETQYF. In DNA, the CDR3 is TGTGCCAGCAACAAGGAGGGGGAGACCCAGTACTTC.

This clone is a singleton in its sample. The chain carries TRBV11-2 and TRBJ2-1; the match to TRBD2 covers 8 bases. J lost 7 bases, V lost 7 bases, and 12 bases had no gene match. The germline gives CDR1 SGHAT, CDR2 FQNNGV. CDR3 length: 15 residues. In DNA form, the CDR3 reads TGTGCCAGCACCTCGTACGGGGGGGCGGTTAATGAGCAGTTCTTC. Its translation: CASTSYGGAVNEQFF.

The chain employs TRBV5-1 and TRBJ2-2; 8 bases align to TRBD2. Trimming took 5 bases from V and 6 from J; bases not matched to a gene: 9. CDR3 length: 15 residues. Germline CDR1 and CDR2: SGHRS and YFSETQ. The CDR3 here is CASRSLAGHAGELFF. Here the CDR3 DNA reads TGCGCCAGCAGGTCCTTAGCGGGGCACGCCGGGGAGCTGTTTTTT.

The chain couples TRBV29-1 to TRBJ1-1; possibly TRBD1 for D (5 bases). The CDR3 is 13 residues long. Trimming removed 0 bases from V and 4 bases from J, with 9 bases in between. The V gene's germline CDR1 is SQVTM and CDR2 ANQGSEA. DNA for the CDR3: TGCAGCGTTGAAGACAGGGAGGGCACTGAAGCTTTCTTT. Protein: CSVEDREGTEAFF.

The CDR3 DNA follows: TGTGCCAGCAGCTTAGGCACGGGAGCTGCCTACGAGCAGTACTTC. It yields the protein CASSLGTGAAYEQYF. V usage is TRBV7-2 and J usage is TRBJ2-7, with D perhaps matching TRBD2 (6 bases). This CDR3 has 15 residues. The V end lost 1 base, the J end lost 2 bases, and 12 bases lay between the germline ends. CDR1 SGHTA and CDR2 FQGNSA come from the germline V gene.

V usage is TRBV4-3 and J usage is TRBJ1-1; D unresolved. The V gene lost 2 bases and the J gene lost 2 bases, with 6 bases spanning the gap. The CDR3 loop spans 13 amino acids. Per germline, CDR1 LGHNA and CDR2 YSLEER. DNA of the CDR3: TGCGCCAGCAGCCAACGGGAAAACACTGAAGCTTTCTTT. Residues: CASSQRENTEAFF.

This chain links TRBV9 with TRBJ2-7, with a possible D match to TRBD2 (5 bases). The V and J ends lost 5 bases and 2 bases respectively, with 11 bases between them. CDR3 length equals 13 residues. Germline V gene lookup returns CDR1 SGDLS and CDR2 YYNGEE. CDR3 region: CASSPDGAYEQYF. For the CDR3, the DNA is TGTGCCAGCAGTCCGGACGGGGCCTACGAGCAGTACTTC.

This clone was observed a single time. The rearrangement uses TRBV6-4 and TRBJ2-7; 9 bases agree with TRBD2. Trimming cost V 4 bases and J 5 bases; bases outside gene matches: 3. Germline V gene lookup returns CDR1 MRHNA and CDR2 SNTAGT. CDR3 length equals 13 residues. CDR3 DNA: TGTGCCAGCAGTGTTCTAGCGGGACACGAGCAGTACTTC. Translation gives CASSVLAGHEQYF.

The J gene is TRBJ1-6, the V gene TRBV29-1; 9 bases are a match to TRBD1. There are 17 residues in the CDR3. From germline, CDR1 is SQVTM and CDR2 ANQGSEA. Trimming at V came to 5 bases and at J to 7 bases, leaving 15 bases not matched to a gene. CDR3 sequence reads: CSVQEGQGTGSNSPLHF. The CDR3 DNA follows: TGCAGCGTTCAGGAAGGACAGGGGACGGGGAGCAATTCACCCCTCCACTTT. Based on the CDR3 plus reference TRBV29-1 and TRBJ1-6, the full variable domain is SAVISQKPSRDICQRGTSLTIQCQVDSQVTMMFWYRQQPGQSLTLIATANQGSEATYESGFVIDKFPISRPNLTFSTLTVSNMSPEDSSIYLCSVQEGQGTGSNSPLHFGNGTRLTVT.

V gene TRBV11-2 combines with J gene TRBJ1-3; D call uncertain. V was shortened by 8 bases and J by 0 bases, with 8 bases between the two germline ends. The CDR3 runs 13 residues. Germline V gives CDR1 SGHAT, CDR2 FQNNGV. The CDR3 here is CASGLGSGNTIYF. Written as DNA, the CDR3 is TGTGCCAGCGGACTTGGCTCTGGAAACACCATATATTTT.